This T cell receptor beta chain was observed in a study of a mutant IDH1 vaccine in newly diagnosed glioma (dated by TCRdb to about 2021). Describing the broader study: Vaccination was initiated 4-6 weeks after radiotherapy alone, or concurrently with temozolomide cycles in the chemotherapy-containing groups. The roughly 30 treated patients were approximately 62% male and around 40% female, with a mean age of about 43 years. Before enrollment, most patients had been given radiochemotherapy with temozolomide as standard therapy, while the rest had received either radiotherapy alone or temozolomide alone. The week-35 safety follow-up was designated visit V12, and the week-47 end of study was designated visit V13. Peripheral blood samples were drawn at six visits, namely V03 (baseline), V05, V07, V10, V12 and V13. For exploratory analyses, longitudinal TCRB deep sequencing was carried out in around 26 treated patients wherever samples were available. Points the paper makes about the study in general: Immune responses induced by the vaccine were seen in around 93% of patients across multiple MHC alleles. Pseudoprogression appeared unrelated to alterations in the top peripheral T cell clonotypes detected by TCRB sequencing. The authors stated that sample limitations prevented analyses of patient blood samples from being reproduced. PBMC samples for TCRB deep sequencing were selected based on availability.

CDR1 and CDR2 are drawn from the germline V gene (reference sequence): SEHNR, FQNEAQ. V is pared back by 6 bases and J by 0 bases, with 20 bases lying between the germline termini. Taken from cysteine to phenylalanine, the CDR3 has 17 residues. Only the CDR3 DNA is retained, 51 bases long and in frame from the first base. Library creation used the immunoSEQ multiplex PCR assay. Following the manufacturer's protocol, the hsTCRB Kit was used to amplify rearranged TCR beta chain sequences. An Illumina MiSeq was used to sequence the TCRB libraries. In the authors' own workflow: Demultiplexing, trimming and gene mapping were performed with the kit vendor's proprietary platform. The table comes from immuneACCESS by way of TCRdb, which keeps in-frame sequences with V and J called. Part of the clones is missing from these tables; in studies checked, under half for an unresolved V gene and the rest for unknown reasons. The DNA was the basis for D and trimming; V, J and clone size are from that table. The sample has tens of thousands of clones on record, 75% to 85% of them singletons. The ten largest clonotypes hold under 6.5% of the sample.

Interpreted using the paper, the time point label stands for: week 47, end of study. Every vaccine dose consisted of 300 ug of a 20-mer mutant IDH1 peptide in Montanide, administered subcutaneously together with topical imiquimod. Across visits V03 through V10, patients got a total of eight vaccinations, given in weeks 1, 3, 5, 7, 11, 15, 19 and 23. All donors had newly diagnosed IDH1-mutant astrocytomas of WHO grade 3 or 4 that showed loss of nuclear ATRX. The samples were drawn from NOA16, a multicentre, single-arm, open-label phase I trial in Germany that tested a mutant IDH1 peptide vaccine in humans for the first time. Genomic DNA for TCRB sequencing was extracted from EDTA blood using the DNeasy Blood and Tissue Kit. Remarks on this clone: The specificity of this receptor is unknown. No much larger clone is present one base from it, and per-base qualities are unavailable.

The receptor was derived from a man aged 35-49 years with glioma. The sequences come from PBMCs, collected from a glioma patient whose treatment included an IDH1 peptide vaccine. The chain uses TRBV7-9 and TRBJ1-1; the D gene is perhaps TRBD1, on 5 matching bases. The CDR3 reads CASRAPVGAPMNTEAFF. The DNA reads TGTGCCAGCAGGGCCCCCGTAGGGGCACCTATGAACACTGAAGCTTTCTTT.